These T cell receptor beta chains were read from a single sample in a study of cytomegalovirus exposure and HLA in healthy donors. TCRdb's table, derived via immunoSEQ multiplex PCR, lists solely in-frame clones and lacks some. In the table there are 150,000 to 200,000 clones, 70% to 85% of which are singletons. Sample: PBMCs. These receptors originate from a man aged 35-49 years in good health and CMV-seronegative. Both conserved end residues are part of each CDR3. The D gene is left open where the match is weak. Not every row has a clone size; where given, it reads once, few, many or a size class.

V gene: TRBV7-8
D gene: -
J gene: TRBJ2-7
CDR3 length: 14
clone size: -
CDR3 DNA: TGTGCCAGCAGCCTCCGACGTAGCAGGGACGAGCAGTACTTC
CDR3 protein: CASSLRRSRDEQYF

V gene: TRBV5-4
D gene: TRBD1
J gene: TRBJ2-1
CDR3 length: 16
clone size: -
CDR3 DNA: TGTGCCAGCAGCCTATTGTATGGGACAGCCTACAATGAGCAGTTCTTC
CDR3 protein: CASSLLYGTAYNEQFF

V gene: TRBV27
D gene: -
J gene: TRBJ2-3
CDR3 length: 10
clone size: few
CDR3 DNA: TGTGGGCAAAGCACAGATACGCAGTATTTT
CDR3 protein: CGQSTDTQYF

V gene: TRBV19
D gene: -
J gene: TRBJ1-5
CDR3 length: 13
clone size: -
CDR3 DNA: TGTGCCAGTAGTATAGATCTTAATCAGCCCCAGCATTTT
CDR3 protein: CASSIDLNQPQHF

V gene: TRBV7-6
D gene: -
J gene: TRBJ1-1
CDR3 length: 12
clone size: -
CDR3 DNA: TGTGCCAGCAGACCGGAGACAGGTGAAGCTTTCTTT
CDR3 protein: CASRPETGEAFF

V gene: TRBV5-1
D gene: -
J gene: TRBJ1-1
CDR3 length: 16
clone size: -
CDR3 DNA: TGCGCCAGCAGCTTTGCACCGGGGATGGGGAACACTGAAGCTTTCTTT
CDR3 protein: CASSFAPGMGNTEAFF

V gene: TRBV5-1
D gene: -
J gene: TRBJ2-3
CDR3 length: 14
clone size: -
CDR3 DNA: TGCGCCAGCAGCCCGGTGGTGATCACAGATACGCAGTATTTT
CDR3 protein: CASSPVVITDTQYF

V gene: TRBV2
D gene: TRBD1
J gene: TRBJ1-2
CDR3 length: 14
clone size: -
CDR3 DNA: TGTGCCAGCAATTCCGGGACAGGGAGGAGTGGCTACACCTTC
CDR3 protein: CASNSGTGRSGYTF

V gene: TRBV6-4
D gene: -
J gene: TRBJ1-1
CDR3 length: 13
clone size: -
CDR3 DNA: TGTGCCAGCAGTGATGCGGGGAACACTGAAGCTTTCTTT
CDR3 protein: CASSDAGNTEAFF

V gene: TRBV2
D gene: TRBD1
J gene: TRBJ1-5
CDR3 length: 16
clone size: once
CDR3 DNA: TGTGCCAGCAGACCCGACAGGGCTTATAGCAATCAGCCCCAGCATTTT
CDR3 protein: CASRPDRAYSNQPQHF

V gene: TRBV7-2
D gene: TRBD2
J gene: TRBJ2-1
CDR3 length: 13
clone size: -
CDR3 DNA: TGTGCCAGCAGCTTAGGGGGCGGGAGTGAGCAGTTCTTC
CDR3 protein: CASSLGGGSEQFF

V gene: TRBV4-1
D gene: TRBD1
J gene: TRBJ2-4
CDR3 length: 17
clone size: few
CDR3 DNA: TGCGCCAGCAGCCTCACGGGACAGTCGGTAGCCAAAAACATTCAGTACTTC
CDR3 protein: CASSLTGQSVAKNIQYF

V gene: TRBV11-1
D gene: -
J gene: TRBJ2-3
CDR3 length: 15
clone size: -
CDR3 DNA: TGTGCCAGCAGCTTAGAGTCCCGGGACATAGATACGCAGTATTTT
CDR3 protein: CASSLESRDIDTQYF

V gene: TRBV11-2
D gene: TRBD1
J gene: TRBJ2-7
CDR3 length: 14
clone size: -
CDR3 DNA: TGTGCCAGCAGCCAAGGACAGGGCCGGAACGAGCAGTACTTC
CDR3 protein: CASSQGQGRNEQYF

V gene: TRBV19
D gene: TRBD2
J gene: TRBJ2-3
CDR3 length: 16
clone size: -
CDR3 DNA: TGTGCCAGTAGTAGTTGGCGGGAGGCTAGCACAGATACGCAGTATTTT
CDR3 protein: CASSSWREASTDTQYF

V gene: TRBV7-6
D gene: TRBD2
J gene: TRBJ2-1
CDR3 length: 14
clone size: -
CDR3 DNA: TGTGCCAGCAGCTCTAGCGGATCCTACAATGAGCAGTTCTTC
CDR3 protein: CASSSSGSYNEQFF

V gene: TRBV5-4
D gene: TRBD2
J gene: TRBJ2-3
CDR3 length: 16
clone size: -
CDR3 DNA: TGTGCCAGCAGCGCGGGGACTAGCGGGCTCACAGATACGCAGTATTTT
CDR3 protein: CASSAGTSGLTDTQYF

V gene: TRBV7-9
D gene: TRBD2
J gene: TRBJ2-3
CDR3 length: 15
clone size: -
CDR3 DNA: TGTGCCAGCAGCTTCTTAGCGGGAGGGGCAGATACGCAGTATTTT
CDR3 protein: CASSFLAGGADTQYF

V gene: TRBV7-2
D gene: TRBD1
J gene: TRBJ1-2
CDR3 length: 18
clone size: -
CDR3 DNA: TGTGCCAGCAGCCCTCAGGGGGGGACAGGGGGCGTCTGGGGGGGCTACACCTTC
CDR3 protein: CASSPQGGTGGVWGGYTF

V gene: TRBV6-5
D gene: -
J gene: TRBJ2-7
CDR3 length: 15
clone size: -
CDR3 DNA: TGTGCCAGCAGCCCCCTGGCTACGAGCGGCTACGAGCAGTACTTC
CDR3 protein: CASSPLATSGYEQYF

V gene: TRBV11-3
D gene: -
J gene: TRBJ1-1
CDR3 length: 13
clone size: -
CDR3 DNA: TGTGCCAGCAGCACTGGTTTGAACACTGAAGCTTTCTTT
CDR3 protein: CASSTGLNTEAFF

V gene: TRBV6-5
D gene: -
J gene: TRBJ1-1
CDR3 length: 14
clone size: few
CDR3 DNA: TGTGCCAGCGTTAAACCGACAGGGAACACTGAAGCTTTCTTT
CDR3 protein: CASVKPTGNTEAFF

V gene: TRBV5-4
D gene: -
J gene: TRBJ2-1
CDR3 length: 13
clone size: -
CDR3 DNA: TGTGCCAGCAGCCGCCAGACTTGGGATGAGCAGTTCTTC
CDR3 protein: CASSRQTWDEQFF

V gene: TRBV29-1
D gene: -
J gene: TRBJ1-5
CDR3 length: 15
clone size: -
CDR3 DNA: TGCAGCGTTGTTCTTTCAGGAGGATTCAATCAGCCCCAGCATTTT
CDR3 protein: CSVVLSGGFNQPQHF

V gene: TRBV27
D gene: TRBD2
J gene: TRBJ2-3
CDR3 length: 16
clone size: -
CDR3 DNA: TGTGCCAGCAGTTTATCGCTAGCGGGAGTCACAGATACGCAGTATTTT
CDR3 protein: CASSLSLAGVTDTQYF

V gene: TRBV5-1
D gene: -
J gene: TRBJ2-6
CDR3 length: 14
clone size: -
CDR3 DNA: TGCGCCAGCAGACGGAACTCTGGGGCCAACGGCCTGACTTTC
CDR3 protein: CASRRNSGANGLTF

V gene: TRBV5-1
D gene: -
J gene: TRBJ2-6
CDR3 length: 16
clone size: -
CDR3 DNA: TGCGCCAGCAGCTCCTCAGGTTTAAGTGGGGCCAACGGCCTGACTTTC
CDR3 protein: CASSSSGLSGANGLTF

V gene: TRBV28
D gene: -
J gene: TRBJ1-2
CDR3 length: 12
clone size: -
CDR3 DNA: TGTGCCATTTCGGACTTACGAACCCGCTACACCTTC
CDR3 protein: CAISDLRTRYTF

V gene: TRBV6-6
D gene: -
J gene: TRBJ2-2
CDR3 length: 15
clone size: -
CDR3 DNA: TGTGCCAGCAGTTACCCTGGGACTGGCACCGGGGAGCTGTTTTTT
CDR3 protein: CASSYPGTGTGELFF

V gene: TRBV5-4
D gene: TRBD2
J gene: TRBJ2-1
CDR3 length: 16
clone size: -
CDR3 DNA: TGTGCCAGCAGCTTGGGTAGCGGGCCCCCCGTGGCAGGGCAGTTCTTC
CDR3 protein: CASSLGSGPPVAGQFF

V gene: TRBV7-9
D gene: -
J gene: TRBJ2-7
CDR3 length: 14
clone size: -
CDR3 DNA: TGTGCCAGCAGCTTAGAGGACAGTCGCCCCGAGCAGTACTTC
CDR3 protein: CASSLEDSRPEQYF

V gene: TRBV4-2
D gene: -
J gene: TRBJ1-2
CDR3 length: 14
clone size: few
CDR3 DNA: TGTGCCAGCAGCCAAGATGGAGTCATTTATGGCTACACCTTC
CDR3 protein: CASSQDGVIYGYTF

V gene: TRBV25-1
D gene: TRBD1
J gene: TRBJ1-4
CDR3 length: 15
clone size: -
CDR3 DNA: TGTGCCAGCAGTGATACCGGGACAGGGGGTGAAAAACTGTTTTTT
CDR3 protein: CASSDTGTGGEKLFF

V gene: TRBV28
D gene: TRBD1
J gene: TRBJ2-5
CDR3 length: 14
clone size: few
CDR3 DNA: TGTGCCAGCAGTCCGGACAGGGAGCTGGAGACCCAGTACTTC
CDR3 protein: CASSPDRELETQYF

V gene: TRBV10-3
D gene: TRBD1
J gene: TRBJ2-7
CDR3 length: 13
clone size: -
CDR3 DNA: TGTGCCATCACCCCTGGGACAGACTACGAGCAGTACTTC
CDR3 protein: CAITPGTDYEQYF

V gene: TRBV5-6
D gene: -
J gene: TRBJ2-3
CDR3 length: 15
clone size: -
CDR3 DNA: TGTGCCAGCAGCTCAGAAGGGGGAGCCACAGATACGCAGTATTTT
CDR3 protein: CASSSEGGATDTQYF

V gene: TRBV7-9
D gene: TRBD1
J gene: TRBJ2-1
CDR3 length: 15
clone size: few
CDR3 DNA: TGTGCCAGCAGCTTAGGGGGGACAGGGGTCGATGAGCAGTTCTTC
CDR3 protein: CASSLGGTGVDEQFF

V gene: TRBV7-2
D gene: -
J gene: TRBJ2-2
CDR3 length: 14
clone size: -
CDR3 DNA: TGTGCCAGCAGCTTTAAGGAGTTGGGCGGGGAGCTGTTTTTT
CDR3 protein: CASSFKELGGELFF

V gene: TRBV30
D gene: -
J gene: TRBJ1-5
CDR3 length: 13
clone size: -
CDR3 DNA: TGTGCCTGGAGTTCAGACAGATATCAGCCCCAGCATTTT
CDR3 protein: CAWSSDRYQPQHF

V gene: TRBV15
D gene: -
J gene: TRBJ2-1
CDR3 length: 15
clone size: -
CDR3 DNA: TGTGCCACCAGCAGAGATCTGGGGGGGCTCAATGAGCAGTTCTTC
CDR3 protein: CATSRDLGGLNEQFF